This TCR beta chain was captured by sequencing in a study of TIL therapy for anti-PD-1-resistant metastatic lung cancer. This CDR3 is 12 amino acids long. V lost 1 base and J 10 bases, leaving 5 bases between the germline ends. The germline gives CDR1 SGHDN, CDR2 FVKESK. Indicated time point: pre-treatment sample, taken before nivolumab and TIL therapy. This was the immunoSEQ v3 assay. Some clones are missing from TCRdb's copy, which holds only in-frame ones; the method was immunoSEQ multiplex PCR. The table lists about 60,000 clones, more than 75% of them singletons. The sequences come from blood, collected at baseline. The chain recombines TRBV14 with TRBJ1-6; D is unclear. This TCR came from a person aged 25 to 85 with non-small cell lung cancer. CDR3 nucleotide sequence: TGTGCCAGCAGCCAAGTGGACTCACCCCTCCACTTT. Its protein is CASSQVDSPLHF.